These 13 T cell receptor beta chains came from one sample sequenced in a study of blood T cell repertoires in COVID-19. Assay: immunoSEQ multiplex PCR; the TCRdb copy retains only in-frame clones and omits some. The sample contains about 340,000 clones, around 90% of which appear only once. The specimen sequenced was peripheral blood. Receptors were obtained from a woman younger than 35 who had recovered from COVID-19.

This chain uses TRBV11-3 with TRBJ2-3, with a possible D match to TRBD2 (5 bases). Trimming cost V 2 bases and J 3 bases, with 9 bases left between them. There are 14 residues in the CDR3. The germline V gene has CDR1 SGHNT and CDR2 YENEEA. In DNA form, the CDR3 reads TGTGCCAGCAGCTTACATCCGGGGACAGATACGCAGTATTTT. Translation gives CASSLHPGTDTQYF. Looking up the rest from reference TRBV11-3 and TRBJ2-3 gives the full variable domain: EAGVVQSPRYKIIEKKQPVAFWCNPISGHNTLYWYLQNLGQGPELLIRYENEEAVDDSQLPKDRFSAERLKGVDSTLKIQPAELGDSAVYLCASSLHPGTDTQYFGPGTRLTVL.

This clone was seen a single time. V and J are TRBV18 and TRBJ2-3; D unclear. The CDR3 sequence is 17 residues long. Trimming shortened V by 3 bases and J by 0 bases, and 16 bases separated the two germline ends. Germline assignment: CDR1 KGHSH and CDR2 LQKENI. The CDR3 coding sequence is TGTGCCAGCTCACCGCTCTTACTGTCCCGAAGCACAGATACGCAGTATTTT. Encoded protein: CASSPLLLSRSTDTQYF.

The table lists this clone with a count of one. Written as DNA, the CDR3 is TGTGCCAGTCGGACTGAGCACGACACCGGGGAGCTGTTTTTT. It codes for CASRTEHDTGELFF. The V call is TRBV19, the J call TRBJ2-2, with a tentative D call TRBD2 (5 bases). The V end lost 8 bases, the J end lost 3 bases, and 13 bases lay between the germline ends. In germline, CDR1 is LNHDA, CDR2 SQIVND (reference sequence). The CDR3 spans 14 residues. Together with reference TRBV19 and TRBJ2-2, the CDR3 gives the full variable domain: DGGITQSPKYLFRKEGQNVTLSCEQNLNHDAMYWYRQDPGQGLRLIYYSQIVNDFQKGDIAEGYSVSREKKESFPLTVTSAQKNPTAFYLCASRTEHDTGELFFGEGSRLTVL.

The V call is TRBV5-6, the J call TRBJ2-7, with TRBD2 identical over 10 bases. V shed 6 bases, J shed 6 bases, and the junction held 3 bases outside the gene matches. The CDR3 is 12 amino acids. Germline V lookup: CDR1 SGHDT, CDR2 YYEEEE. Here the CDR3 DNA reads TGTGCCAGCACCCGGACTAGCGGCGAGCAGTACGTC. Its protein is CASTRTSGEQYV.

DNA of the CDR3: TGTGCCACCGGCGGGGAGGGGAGGAGCTATGGCTACACCTTC. It translates to CATGGEGRSYGYTF. The chain joins TRBV15 to TRBJ1-2, with a tentative D call TRBD1 (5 bases). V lost 8 bases to trimming and J lost 4 bases, with 17 bases between them. This CDR3 comprises 14 residues. Germline V CDR1 and CDR2: LNHNV, YYDKDF (reference sequence).

This chain uses TRBV2 with TRBJ2-6, with TRBD1 matching over 12 bases. Germline V gene lookup returns CDR1 SNHLY and CDR2 FYNNEI. V shed 6 bases, J shed 4 bases, and the junction held 7 bases outside the gene matches. CDR3 size: 17 residues. The CDR3 nucleotides are TGTGCCAGCAGCAAAGGGACAGGGGGCGCCGGGGCCAACGTCCTGACTTTC. This gives the protein CASSKGTGGAGANVLTF.

This chain connects TRBV7-2 to TRBJ1-2; TRBD1 is a possible D gene (5 bases). The CDR3 totals 16 residues. V was cut by 3 bases and J by 0 bases, with 14 bases left in between. Germline assignment: CDR1 SGHTA and CDR2 FQGNSA. The CDR3 is CASSFVGGSANYGYTF. The DNA of the CDR3 is TGTGCCAGCAGCTTCGTGGGGGGGTCAGCTAACTATGGCTACACCTTC.

The chain has TRBV6-5 and TRBJ2-3, with 7 bases lining up with TRBD2. Germline V gene data show CDR1 as MNHEY and CDR2 as SVGAGI. The V segment lost 7 bases and the J segment 0 bases; nucleotides outside the gene matches: 7. The CDR3 is 15 residues long. In nucleotides, the CDR3 is TGTGCCAGCATCAAGAAAGCGGGAAGCACAGATACGCAGTATTTT. Its protein product is CASIKKAGSTDTQYF.

The CDR3 DNA reads as TGTGCCAGCAGCTTGGAACTAGCGGGAGATAATGAGCAGTTCTTC. Protein sequence: CASSLELAGDNEQFF. The rearrangement uses TRBV5-6 and TRBJ2-1, with TRBD2 identical over 11 bases. The CDR3 runs 15 residues. Germline CDR1 reads SGHDT; CDR2 reads YYEEEE. The trim removed 0 bases at V and 7 bases at J, leaving 3 bases unmatched.

This chain joins TRBV24-1 and TRBJ2-3; TRBD2 is a possible D gene (6 bases). From germline, CDR1 is KGHDR and CDR2 SFDVKD. CDR3 length: 15 residues. Trimming removed 6 bases from V and 0 bases from J, with 12 bases in between. CDR3 residues: CATSRRDSSTDTQYF. The CDR3, as DNA: TGTGCCACCAGTAGGCGGGACTCTAGCACAGATACGCAGTATTTT.

The J gene is TRBJ1-2, the V gene TRBV3-1 (or the pseudogene TRBV3-2); weak D call: TRBD1 (5 bases). Trimming left V 0 bases short and J 4 bases short, with 12 bases between. Looked up from germline, CDR1 is LGHDT and CDR2 is YNNKEL (reference sequence). The CDR3 consists of 15 residues. The CDR3 coding sequence is TGTGCCAGCAGCCAAGACCTCTCGGGGGGCTATGGCTACACCTTC. Translation gives CASSQDLSGGYGYTF.

The chain uses TRBV7-2 and TRBJ2-7, with 8 bases fitting TRBD2. V lost 3 bases, J lost 4 bases, and 14 bases stayed unmatched. CDR1 SGHTA and CDR2 FQGNSA come from the germline V gene. The CDR3 is 17 amino acids. The DNA of the CDR3 is TGTGCCAGCAGCTTGAAACTTAGCGGGGTCCCTTGTTACGAGCAGTACGTC. Amino acid sequence: CASSLKLSGVPCYEQYV.

This chain joins TRBV7-9 and TRBJ1-4; TRBD1 is a possible D gene (6 bases). This CDR3 comprises 15 residues. Germline assignment: CDR1 SEHNR and CDR2 FQNEAQ (reference sequence). V shed 5 bases and J shed 3 bases, with 13 bases lying between them. DNA of the CDR3: TGTGCCAGCAGCCCAAACAGGGCAGCTAATGAAAAACTGTTTTTT. It yields the protein CASSPNRAANEKLFF. Using reference TRBV7-9 and TRBJ1-4 for the parts outside the CDR3, the full variable domain is DTGVSQNPRHKITKRGQNVTFRCDPISEHNRLYWYRQTLGQGPEFLTYFQNEAQLEKSRLLSDRFSAERPKGSFSTLEIQRTEQGDSAMYLCASSPNRAANEKLFFGSGTQLSVL.